This T cell receptor (beta chain) was obtained from a study of control samples from healthy donors and cancer patients. The CDR3 contains 15 residues. Trimming left V 0 bases short and J 1 base short, with 7 bases between. In germline, CDR1 is KGHSH, CDR2 LQKENI. Some clones are missing from TCRdb's copy, which holds only in-frame ones; the method was immunoSEQ multiplex PCR. The sample yields about 35,000 clones, approximately 93% seen once. Material: PBMCs. The source is a middle-aged man with colorectal cancer. The chain has TRBV18 and TRBJ1-3; D is uncertain. Here the CDR3 DNA reads TGTGCCAGCTCACCACCGGGTAGATCTGGAAACACCATATATTTT. The encoded protein is CASSPPGRSGNTIYF.